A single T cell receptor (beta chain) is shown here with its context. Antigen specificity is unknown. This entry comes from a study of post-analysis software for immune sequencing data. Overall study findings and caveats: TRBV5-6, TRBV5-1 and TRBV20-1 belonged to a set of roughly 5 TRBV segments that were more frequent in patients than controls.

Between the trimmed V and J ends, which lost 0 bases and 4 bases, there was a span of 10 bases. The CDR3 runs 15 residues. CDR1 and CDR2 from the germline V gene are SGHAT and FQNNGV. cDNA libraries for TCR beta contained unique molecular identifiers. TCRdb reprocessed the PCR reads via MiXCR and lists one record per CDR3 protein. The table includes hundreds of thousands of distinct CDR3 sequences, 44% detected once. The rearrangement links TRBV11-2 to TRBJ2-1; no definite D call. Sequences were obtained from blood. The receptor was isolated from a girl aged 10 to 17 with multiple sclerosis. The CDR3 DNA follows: TGTGCCAGCAGCTTAGATTTAGGTAGTTACAATGAGCAGTTCTTC. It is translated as CASSLDLGSYNEQFF.